This T cell receptor (beta chain) is from a study of T-cell memory formation after mild COVID-19. In the study overall: Largely, the TCR clusters proved donor specific. Broader study findings: Of the contracting clones, CD4+ ones lay mainly in CM and EM, and CD8+ ones in EMRA. Cross-reactive memory apparently joined, as some responding clones appeared in pre-infection memory.

This clonotype was observed a few times. Its antigen is not known. The CDR3 has 18 amino acids. Deletions cut 0 bases from V and 0 bases from J, with 18 bases between. CDR1 MGHRA and CDR2 YSYEKL come from the germline V gene. TCRdb re-called the 5' RACE reads through MiXCR, storing one row per CDR3 protein. The data contain around 470,000 distinct CDR3 sequences, 20% of them singletons. Sequencing was carried out using PBMCs or a T cell subset sorted from them (not recorded which). V gene TRBV4-1 combines with J gene TRBJ2-7; possibly TRBD2 for D (5 bases). This TCR was sampled from an adult woman who had mild COVID-19 (a few samples of this study predate the infection). Cell type and time point are not known. The CDR3 loop reads CASSQEVGSAGHSYEQYF. DNA for the CDR3: TGCGCCAGCAGCCAAGAGGTTGGTTCGGCGGGCCACTCCTACGAGCAGTACTTC.